The rows below give T cell receptor beta chains drawn from one sample of a study of pediatric ulcerative colitis. Data came from immunoSEQ multiplex PCR; TCRdb stores just in-frame clones and leaves some out. This table holds about 36,000 clones, 60% to 75% found once. The sample taken for sequencing was gut tissue. The receptors originated from a boy aged 5-17 years with moderate ulcerative colitis. CDR3s include the opening cysteine and the closing phenylalanine or tryptophan. A D gene is named only where the DNA matches it firmly. Clone size is given for some rows only: seen once, a few or many times, or a class if the clone is expanded.

>TRBV5-4|TRBD1|TRBJ2-7|NA
CASSYDRVGLYEQYF
TGTGCCAGCAGCTACGACAGGGTGGGCCTTTACGAGCAGTACTTC
>TRBV6-5|TRBD2|TRBJ2-1|NA
CASSPRGSYNEQFF
TGTGCCAGCAGTCCGCGGGGGTCCTACAATGAGCAGTTCTTC
>TRBV18|NA|TRBJ2-2|NA
CASSPSAGLSTGELFF
TGTGCCAGCTCACCTTCCGCAGGGTTGAGCACCGGGGAGCTGTTTTTT
>TRBV28|NA|TRBJ1-5|NA
CASIPNRGNNQPQHF
TGTGCCAGCATCCCGAATCGGGGCAACAATCAGCCCCAGCATTTT
>TRBV27|TRBD2|TRBJ2-3|NA
CASSLIAASGPLGGTQYF
TGTGCCAGCAGTTTAATTGCGGCTAGCGGCCCCCTTGGAGGTACGCAGTATTTT
>TRBV30|TRBD2|TRBJ2-7|NA
CAWGRLPGLAGHEQYF
TGTGCCTGGGGCCGGCTGCCGGGACTAGCGGGTCACGAGCAGTACTTC
>TRBV13|TRBD1|TRBJ1-2|NA
CASSLGQGGNGYTF
TGTGCCAGCAGCTTAGGCCAAGGGGGCAATGGCTACACCTTC
>TRBV19|NA|TRBJ2-3|NA
CARTRESTDTQYF
TGTGCCAGAACTAGGGAAAGCACAGATACGCAGTATTTT
>TRBV28|NA|TRBJ1-4|NA
CASSSSTSGEKLFF
TGTGCCAGCAGTTCCTCTACGTCGGGGGAAAAACTGTTTTTT
>TRBV25-1|NA|TRBJ1-2|few
CASSPFNYGYTF
TGTGCCAGCAGTCCGTTCAATTATGGCTACACCTTC